These 8 T cell receptor beta chains originate from one sample sequenced in a study of beta chain features in type 1 diabetes. Expressed TCRB transcripts were sequenced after all isolated RNA was converted to cDNA. The table came from immunoSEQ multiplex PCR; TCRdb's copy has only in-frame clones and leaves some out. This sample carries around 430,000 clones, approximately 30% of them seen once, and the ten largest clones take about 0.065%. Sequencing was performed on naive CD4+ T cells from blood. The origin of the receptors is a man between 18 and 29 years old in good health.

The V gene is TRBV4-2, the J gene TRBJ2-1; 10 positions match TRBD1. Trimming took 1 base from V and 3 from J; bases not matched to a gene: 6. The V gene's germline CDR1 is LGHNA and CDR2 YNFKEQ. The CDR3 consists of 17 residues. DNA of the CDR3: TGTGCCAGCAGCCAAGTAGTTGGACAGGGGGACTACAATGAGCAGTTCTTC. It codes for CASSQVVGQGDYNEQFF.

This clone was counted between two and nine times. The chain has TRBV7-6 and TRBJ1-2; 8 bases map to TRBD1. Trimming cost V 5 bases and J 8 bases; bases outside gene matches: 7. Germline values: CDR1 SGHVS, CDR2 FNYEAQ. CDR3 length: 13 amino acids. CDR3 in DNA: TGTGCCAGCAGCGAGGACAGGGCAGGAGGCTACACCTTC. Its translation is CASSEDRAGGYTF.

This chain links TRBV29-1 with TRBJ2-1; D remains unclear. The CDR3 spans 13 residues. CDR1 SQVTM and CDR2 ANQGSEA come from the germline V gene. The V end was cut by 5 bases, the J end by 0 bases, with 8 bases between. The CDR3 region is CSVRSSSYNEQFF. CDR3 coding DNA: TGCAGCGTTAGGTCCAGCTCCTACAATGAGCAGTTCTTC.

V and J are TRBV28 and TRBJ1-5; 10 nucleotides line up with TRBD1. This CDR3 contains 15 residues. Germline values: CDR1 MDHEN, CDR2 SYDVKM. V shed 10 bases and J 7 bases; nucleotides not matched to a gene: 13. CDR3 sequence (DNA): TGTGCCACGGGACAGGGGCCCGGAGGGGAGCAGCCCCAGCATTTT. Protein sequence: CATGQGPGGEQPQHF.

As for this clone: One end of the junction does not line up with germline, which may come from a read error. The chain recombines TRBV7-9 with TRBJ2-1; D not certain. This CDR3 has 12 residues. Germline assignment: CDR1 SEHNR and CDR2 FQNEAQ (reference sequence). CDR3 nucleotides: TGTGCCAGCAGCGTAGTGTACAGTGAGCAGTTCTTC. This gives the protein CASSVVYSEQFF.

The chain uses TRBV30 and TRBJ2-5; possibly TRBD1 or TRBD2 for D (5 bases each). Germline CDR1 and CDR2: GTSNPN and SVGIG (reference sequence). This CDR3 region has 16 residues. V lost 3 bases and J 2 bases, leaving 19 bases between the germline ends. CDR3 region: CAWSRDSPSWQETQYF. CDR3 sequence (DNA): TGTGCCTGGAGCAGGGATAGTCCTAGCTGGCAAGAGACCCAGTACTTC.

There are a few counts of this clone. The chain has TRBV25-1 and TRBJ2-5; D gene uncertain. The CDR3 is 14 residues long. Germline V CDR1 and CDR2: MGHDK, SYGVNS. Trimming took off 4 bases at V and 0 bases at J, with 9 bases between the two ends. Here the CDR3 DNA reads TGTGCCAGCAGTGGGCCCGAGTACCAAGAGACCCAGTACTTC. Protein: CASSGPEYQETQYF. Complete variable domain (other parts from reference TRBV25-1 and TRBJ2-5): EADIYQTPRYLVIGTGKKITLECSQTMGHDKMYWYQQDPGMELHLIHYSYGVNSTEKGDLSSESTVSRIRTEHFPLTLESARPSHTSQYLCASSGPEYQETQYFGPGTRLLVL.

The gene calls are TRBV15 and TRBJ2-3, with a weak D call TRBD2 (6 bases). The CDR3 is made up of 12 amino acids. The V end lost 3 bases, the J end lost 9 bases, and 10 bases lay between the germline ends. Germline V gene lookup returns CDR1 LNHNV and CDR2 YYDKDF (reference sequence). The DNA for the CDR3 is TGTGCCACCAGCAGTAGGAGGGAGACGCAGTATTTT. Amino acid sequence: CATSSRRETQYF.